The entry below gives a single TCR delta chain sequence along with its context. Translating this DNA gives a protein that differs at residue 6 from the TCRdb one, which belongs to a much larger clone; a read error is likely, and the protein shown is this translation. TCRdb re-analyzed the reads via CATT. Of about 4,900 delta-chain clones listed, approximately 3.6% are singletons. V shed 3 bases, J shed 2 bases, and the junction held 5 bases outside the gene matches. This CDR3 region has 17 residues. CDR1 is GEAIGNYY and CDR2 is EKD in the germline V gene. The data derive from a study of gamma-delta chains in newborns, infants, children.

This clonotype was sampled from a child who was a newborn, infant or young child, either healthy, febrile or measles-vaccinated (not recorded which). The sequenced sample was blood. The V gene is TRDV2, the J gene TRDJ3; 8 positions agree with TRDD3. The CDR3 loop reads CACDVPGDTWDTRQMFF. The CDR3 nucleotides read TGTGCCTGTGACGTACCGGGGGATACCTGGGACACCCGACAGATGTTTTTC.